The 20 T cell receptor beta chains given below trace back to one sample, sequenced in a study of shared T cell receptors in the human thymus (dated by TCRdb to about 2021). Library generation was performed with the immunoSEQ multiplex PCR assay. Not all clones reach the TCRdb copy of this immuneACCESS table, which keeps in-frame sequences only. Checked studies attribute under half of the gap to unresolved V genes and leave the rest unexplained. The sample table records hundreds of thousands of clones; 95% of these occur just once. The ten largest make up 0.015% to 0.02% of the sample. Sequencing was carried out using thymocytes. All receptors come from a human donor.

The chain's CDR3 is CASRQKPPNSGSPDGELFF. In DNA form, the CDR3 reads TGTGCCAGCAGACAAAAGCCCCCAAATAGCGGGAGTCCGGACGGGGAGCTGTTTTTT. The rearrangement joins TRBV28 to TRBJ2-2, with TRBD2 matching over 9 bases. This CDR3 contains 19 residues. Germline V CDR1 and CDR2: MDHEN, SYDVKM. Trimming took 6 bases from V and 7 from J; bases not matched to a gene: 21.

The rearrangement links TRBV11-2 to TRBJ2-5, with TRBD2 matching 11 bases. Germline V gives CDR1 SGHAT, CDR2 FQNNGV. The J segment lost 4 bases and the V segment lost 6 bases, leaving 7 bases of the junction unmatched. This CDR3 comprises 15 residues. The CDR3 DNA reads TGTGCCAGCAGGACTACTAGCGGGAGACCAGAGACCCAGTACTTC. Amino acid sequence: CASRTTSGRPETQYF.

V usage is TRBV10-3 and J usage is TRBJ2-5; 9 positions match TRBD1. J lost 4 bases, V lost 1 base, and 19 bases had no gene match. This CDR3 has 20 residues. Germline lookup yields CDR1 ENHRY and CDR2 SYGVKD. CDR3 DNA: TGTGCCATCAGTGAGTTAGACTGGACAGGGGAAGGTTTGTTTGGAGAGACCCAGTACTTC. This sequence encodes CAISELDWTGEGLFGETQYF.

This sequence joins TRBV11-2 and TRBJ2-1; D remains ambiguous. The CDR3 sequence is 16 residues long. Germline assignment: CDR1 SGHAT and CDR2 FQNNGV. With 5 bases removed from V and 7 bases from J, the gap between germline ends came to 21 bases. DNA for the CDR3: TGTGCCAGCAGCCCGGATCATGGTATCCCCCTGAATGAGCAGTTCTTC. Translation: CASSPDHGIPLNEQFF.

The V gene is TRBV19, the J gene TRBJ1-2; the D gene is possibly TRBD1 (6 bases). V was clipped by 7 bases and J by 4 bases, with 22 bases between them. The germline V gene encodes CDR1 LNHDA and CDR2 SQIVND (reference sequence). This CDR3 region has 16 residues. The CDR3 protein is CASTRRLQGRSYGYTF. The CDR3 DNA reads as TGTGCCAGTACCCGCCGCTTACAGGGAAGGAGCTATGGCTACACCTTC.

The chain links TRBV7-2 to TRBJ2-1; 14 bases match TRBD2. This CDR3 has 18 residues. V shed 3 bases, J shed 4 bases, and the junction held 8 bases outside the gene matches. Germline CDR1 SGHTA, CDR2 FQGNSA. The CDR3 here is CASSLEGTSGRRYNEQFF. CDR3 coding DNA: TGTGCCAGCAGCTTGGAAGGGACTAGCGGGAGAAGGTACAATGAGCAGTTCTTC.

In this sample, this clone turned up once. V usage is TRBV10-3 and J usage is TRBJ1-1; a possible D gene is TRBD1 (6 bases). V was shortened by 8 bases and J by 5 bases, with 9 bases between the two germline ends. The CDR3 is 11 residues long. Germline V CDR1 and CDR2: ENHRY, SYGVKD. As DNA, the CDR3 is TGTGCCATCCAACAGGGAACTGAAGCTTTCTTT. As protein: CAIQQGTEAFF.

V gene TRBV7-2 combines with J gene TRBJ1-5, with D possibly matching TRBD1 (5 bases). V lost 2 bases, J lost 5 bases, and 13 bases lay in between. This CDR3 spans 15 amino acids. Germline CDR1 reads SGHTA; CDR2 reads FQGNSA. CDR3 sequence reads: CASSLSGTSDQPQHF. The CDR3 nucleotides are TGTGCCAGCAGCTTATCTGGGACCAGCGATCAGCCCCAGCATTTT.

This chain links TRBV27 with TRBJ2-2; 10 bases are a match to TRBD2. This CDR3 has 18 residues. Trimming cost V 10 bases and J 3 bases; bases outside gene matches: 17. Germline V gene sequence: CDR1 MNHEY, CDR2 SMNVEV (reference sequence). DNA of the CDR3: TGTGCCACTCCGGGCCCTAGCGGGAGTATTACGGACACCGGGGAGCTGTTTTTT. This codes for CATPGPSGSITDTGELFF.

This chain uses TRBV7-2 with TRBJ1-3; 8 bases match TRBD1. Germline loops: CDR1 SGHTA, CDR2 FQGNSA. The V segment lost 2 bases and the J segment 3 bases; nucleotides outside the gene matches: 12. This CDR3 region has 18 residues. The CDR3 DNA reads as TGTGCCAGCAGCTTAATACAGGGGGAGATACAATTTGGAAACACCATATATTTT. Amino acids: CASSLIQGEIQFGNTIYF.

The genes are TRBV9 and TRBJ2-3; tentative D call: TRBD1 (6 bases). This CDR3 region has 14 residues. V lost 4 bases and J lost 8, with 17 bases in between. The germline V gene encodes CDR1 SGDLS and CDR2 YYNGEE. CDR3 coding DNA: TGTGCCAGCAGCCCACAGGACAGCCGCCCTACGCAGTATTTT. Translated, it gives CASSPQDSRPTQYF.

The chain is built from TRBV5-1 and TRBJ2-1; a weak D match, TRBD2 (6 bases). The CDR3 is made up of 17 amino acids. Germline V gene sequence: CDR1 SGHRS, CDR2 YFSETQ. Deletions cut 0 bases from V and 5 bases from J, with 18 bases between. CDR3 residues: CASSLAANSGIHNEQFF. In DNA form, the CDR3 reads TGCGCCAGCAGCTTGGCGGCGAATAGCGGTATCCACAATGAGCAGTTCTTC. Filled out from reference TRBV5-1 and TRBJ2-1, the complete variable domain reads KAGVTQTPRYLIKTRGQQVTLSCSPISGHRSVSWYQQTPGQGLQFLFEYFSETQRNKGNFPGRFSGRQFSNSRSEMNVSTLELGDSALYLCASSLAANSGIHNEQFFGPGTRLTVL.

The chain joins TRBV28 to TRBJ2-7; 7 bases match TRBD1. From germline, CDR1 is MDHEN and CDR2 SYDVKM. Germline trimming cut 3 bases from V and 1 base from J; bases unmatched to any gene: 6. This CDR3 is built from 15 residues. Here the CDR3 reads CASSFPQGPSYEQYF. The CDR3 nucleotides are TGTGCCAGCAGTTTCCCACAGGGGCCATCCTACGAGCAGTACTTC.

The chain employs TRBV6-1 and TRBJ1-1; the D gene is possibly TRBD1 (6 bases). The V and J ends lost 1 base and 1 base respectively, with 10 bases between them. Germline V gives CDR1 MNHNS, CDR2 SASEGT. The CDR3 loop spans 15 amino acids. The CDR3 sequence is CASSEVGARNTEAFF. The CDR3 DNA reads as TGTGCCAGCAGTGAAGTGGGGGCCAGGAACACTGAAGCTTTCTTT.

The rearrangement links TRBV18 to TRBJ2-5, with no clear D. V was shortened by 3 bases and J by 7 bases, with 15 bases between the two germline ends. The CDR3 extends over 14 amino acids. Germline CDR1 is KGHSH and CDR2 is LQKENI. CDR3 nucleotide sequence: TGTGCCAGCTCACCGGCAGCGCCTGACACGACCCAGTACTTC. Translating it yields CASSPAAPDTTQYF.

V usage is TRBV28 and J usage is TRBJ2-3; the D call may be TRBD1 or TRBD2 (7 bases each). Trimming stripped 4 bases from V and 1 base from J, with 12 bases between. This CDR3 spans 15 amino acids. From germline, CDR1 is MDHEN and CDR2 SYDVKM. DNA of the CDR3: TGTGCCAGCAGTTCACAGGGGAGGGGCACAGATACGCAGTATTTT. Its protein product is CASSSQGRGTDTQYF.

The chain has TRBV29-1 and TRBJ2-3; D might be TRBD1 (6 bases). CDR3 size: 15 residues. Germline loops: CDR1 SQVTM, CDR2 ANQGSEA. V shed 6 bases and J shed 1 base, with 17 bases lying between them. The CDR3 region is CSVRRTATRTDTQYF. CDR3 DNA sequence: TGCAGCGTCCGCCGGACAGCGACCCGCACAGATACGCAGTATTTT.

The V and J genes are TRBV5-4 and TRBJ2-3, with 14 bases lining up with TRBD2. The CDR3 sequence is 19 residues long. Trimming cost V 2 bases and J 2 bases; bases outside gene matches: 10. The V gene's germline CDR1 is SGHNT and CDR2 YYREEE (reference sequence). CDR3 residues: CASSFPGLAGGPITDTQYF. DNA for the CDR3: TGTGCCAGCAGCTTTCCTGGACTAGCGGGAGGTCCTATCACAGATACGCAGTATTTT. The variable domain in full, with the rest retrieved from reference TRBV5-4 and TRBJ2-3, is ETGVTQSPTHLIKTRGQQVTLRCSSQSGHNTVSWYQQALGQGPQFIFQYYREEENGRGNFPPRFSGLQFPNYSSELNVNALELDDSALYLCASSFPGLAGGPITDTQYFGPGTRLTVL.

The CDR3 loop reads CASSSGQGKPGQPQHF. In nucleotides, the CDR3 is TGTGCCAGCAGCTCGGGACAGGGGAAACCAGGACAGCCCCAGCATTTT. The chain joins TRBV27 to TRBJ1-5; 10 bases match TRBD1. Germline V gene sequence: CDR1 MNHEY, CDR2 SMNVEV (reference sequence). CDR3 length: 16 residues. The V segment lost 6 bases and the J segment 7 bases; nucleotides outside the gene matches: 12.

This chain links TRBV18 with TRBJ1-5; 8 bases line up with TRBD1. This CDR3 has 15 residues. Germline values: CDR1 KGHSH, CDR2 LQKENI. The V and J ends lost 3 bases and 7 bases, in that order; junction bases with no gene match: 8. The CDR3 DNA sequence: TGTGCCAGCTCACCGGACAGGGAGGAGACACAGCCCCAGCATTTT. Its translation is CASSPDREETQPQHF.